Listed below are T cell receptor beta chains from one sample, sequenced in a study of lymphopenia after photon versus proton radiotherapy. Sequencing was performed with immunoSEQ multiplex PCR; in TCRdb, only in-frame clones are kept and a portion is missing. Here the sample spans approximately 24,000 clones, around four fifths being singletons. The sample was peripheral blood, taken from a patient treated with photon-based radiotherapy. The source is a man aged 35 to 55 with gastric cancer. CDR3s include the opening cysteine and the closing phenylalanine or tryptophan. The D gene is left open where the match is weak. Some rows have no size entry. The others give once, few or many, or a class for an expanded clone.

DNA: TGTGCCAGTAGTTCCCAGGAGGCGACAGGACTCGAGCAGTACTTC
CDR3: CASSSQEATGLEQYF
J: TRBJ2-7
V: TRBV19
D: NA
size: NA

DNA: TGTGCCAGCAGCCAAGGGGGAAGCTCCTACGAGCAGTACTTC
CDR3: CASSQGGSSYEQYF
J: TRBJ2-7
V: TRBV4-2
D: NA
size: NA

DNA: TGTGCCAGCACCCCCGGCGGGTCTAACTATGGCTACACCTTC
CDR3: CASTPGGSNYGYTF
J: TRBJ1-2
V: TRBV7-9
D: NA
size: once

DNA: TGTGCCAGCAGCCCGACAGGGGGGACCTACGAGCAGTACTTC
CDR3: CASSPTGGTYEQYF
J: TRBJ2-7
V: TRBV11-3
D: TRBD1
size: NA

DNA: TGTGCCAGCAGCTCCACCCCAGGGAATGAGCAGTTCTTC
CDR3: CASSSTPGNEQFF
J: TRBJ2-1
V: TRBV7-6
D: NA
size: NA

DNA: TGTGCCAGCTCACCCCCTTCTAGGGGCCAAGAGACCCAGTACTTC
CDR3: CASSPPSRGQETQYF
J: TRBJ2-5
V: TRBV18
D: NA
size: NA

DNA: TGTGCCAGCAGCTTGGGACAGGGGGCTGGCACAGATACGCAGTATTTT
CDR3: CASSLGQGAGTDTQYF
J: TRBJ2-3
V: TRBV7-2
D: TRBD1
size: NA

DNA: TGTGCCAGCAGCCCCCGGACAGACTCCTATGGCTACACCTTC
CDR3: CASSPRTDSYGYTF
J: TRBJ1-2
V: TRBV9
D: NA
size: NA

DNA: TGTGCCATCAGGCCTTTTTCTGGGGCCAACGTCCTGACTTTC
CDR3: CAIRPFSGANVLTF
J: TRBJ2-6
V: TRBV10-3
D: NA
size: NA

DNA: TGTGCCTGGAGTGTATCCCAGGGAGGTGCACATGGCTACACCTTC
CDR3: CAWSVSQGGAHGYTF
J: TRBJ1-2
V: TRBV30
D: NA
size: NA

DNA: TGTGCCAGCAGTCCCCGGGGCTCCAGCTATGGCTACACCTTC
CDR3: CASSPRGSSYGYTF
J: TRBJ1-2
V: TRBV2
D: NA
size: NA

DNA: TGTGCCAGCAGTGAAATCCGGCAGGGGGGTTCAGAGACCCAGTACTTC
CDR3: CASSEIRQGGSETQYF
J: TRBJ2-5
V: TRBV2
D: NA
size: NA

DNA: TGTGCCAGCAGTTTTAATCCCGGTTCGGATCAGCCCCAGCATTTT
CDR3: CASSFNPGSDQPQHF
J: TRBJ1-5
V: TRBV6-5
D: NA
size: NA

DNA: TGCGCCAGCACCCCCGGCGGGACAGACAATGAGCAGTTCTTC
CDR3: CASTPGGTDNEQFF
J: TRBJ2-1
V: TRBV5-1
D: NA
size: NA

DNA: TGTGCCAGCAGCTTAATGGGGGCACCCCGGGGAGGCTACACCTTC
CDR3: CASSLMGAPRGGYTF
J: TRBJ1-2
V: TRBV11-2
D: NA
size: NA

DNA: TGCAGCGTTGACCCGGGTCCCTGGTACCAAGAGACCCAGTACTTC
CDR3: CSVDPGPWYQETQYF
J: TRBJ2-5
V: TRBV29-1
D: NA
size: NA

DNA: TGTGCCAGTGCCGACGGCGTCGTAAGCACAGATACGCAGTATTTT
CDR3: CASADGVVSTDTQYF
J: TRBJ2-3
V: TRBV19
D: NA
size: NA

DNA: TGTGCTAGTGGTACCGCCGGGACCCCTGAGCAGTACTTC
CDR3: CASGTAGTPEQYF
J: TRBJ2-7
V: TRBV12-5
D: NA
size: NA

DNA: TGTGCCAGCAGCTTGGGGGCGGCCACTGAAGCTTTCTTT
CDR3: CASSLGAATEAFF
J: TRBJ1-1
V: TRBV7-2
D: NA
size: NA

DNA: TGTGCCAGCACCTCTCGCCGGGACAGGCGCTACGAGCAGTACTTC
CDR3: CASTSRRDRRYEQYF
J: TRBJ2-7
V: TRBV6-5
D: TRBD1
size: NA

DNA: TGTGCCAGCAGTGTGGAGGGGAGTTCCTACAATGAGCAGTTCTTC
CDR3: CASSVEGSSYNEQFF
J: TRBJ2-1
V: TRBV5-5
D: NA
size: NA

DNA: TGTGCCAGCAGATCACACAGGGGCGACACAGATACGCAGTATTTT
CDR3: CASRSHRGDTDTQYF
J: TRBJ2-3
V: TRBV6-5
D: TRBD1
size: NA

DNA: TGTGCCAGCGGAGGGTCTGGAAACACCATATATTTT
CDR3: CASGGSGNTIYF
J: TRBJ1-3
V: TRBV2
D: NA
size: once

DNA: TGTGCCAGCAGCTTGGGGGCTAGCGGTATCTACGAGCAGTACTTC
CDR3: CASSLGASGIYEQYF
J: TRBJ2-7
V: TRBV5-6
D: TRBD2
size: NA

DNA: TGTGCCAGCAGTTTGAGCAGGGGCGATCAGCCCCAGCATTTT
CDR3: CASSLSRGDQPQHF
J: TRBJ1-5
V: TRBV28
D: NA
size: NA

DNA: TGCAGCGTCGCCGACAGGGGCACGGCTGAAGCTTTCTTT
CDR3: CSVADRGTAEAFF
J: TRBJ1-1
V: TRBV29-1
D: TRBD1
size: NA

DNA: TGTGCCAGCAGCCCGGGACAGGGGGCGGAGGGGCCCCAGCATTTT
CDR3: CASSPGQGAEGPQHF
J: TRBJ1-5
V: TRBV7-9
D: TRBD1
size: few

DNA: TGTGCCAGCAGCTTAGAAAGGGGCTGGGAGACCCAGTACTTC
CDR3: CASSLERGWETQYF
J: TRBJ2-5
V: TRBV7-2
D: NA
size: NA

DNA: TGTGCCAGCAGCCCCGACAGTGCGAACTATGGCTACACCTTC
CDR3: CASSPDSANYGYTF
J: TRBJ1-2
V: TRBV7-2
D: NA
size: NA

DNA: TGTGCCAGCCGATCTTCCGGCGAGCAGTACTTC
CDR3: CASRSSGEQYF
J: TRBJ2-7
V: TRBV11-1
D: NA
size: NA

DNA: TGTGCCAGCAGCCCCCGGGGAAGTGATACGCAGTATTTT
CDR3: CASSPRGSDTQYF
J: TRBJ2-3
V: TRBV7-3
D: NA
size: NA

DNA: TGTGCCACCAGCAGAGTTGGTATATACAATGAGCAGTTCTTC
CDR3: CATSRVGIYNEQFF
J: TRBJ2-1
V: TRBV15
D: NA
size: NA

DNA: TGTGCCAGTAGTGGTGGACAGGTGTCAAATGAGCAGTTCTTC
CDR3: CASSGGQVSNEQFF
J: TRBJ2-1
V: TRBV19
D: TRBD1
size: NA

DNA: TGTGCCAGCAGCCAACAGACAGGGGCCGGGACCCAGTACTTC
CDR3: CASSQQTGAGTQYF
J: TRBJ2-5
V: TRBV14
D: TRBD1
size: NA

DNA: TGTGCCAGCACCTTGGGGGTAGGGGAGACCCAGTACTTC
CDR3: CASTLGVGETQYF
J: TRBJ2-5
V: TRBV2
D: NA
size: NA

DNA: TGCGCCAGCAGCCCGCCGGCGGGGGCACGGGAGACCCAGTACTTC
CDR3: CASSPPAGARETQYF
J: TRBJ2-5
V: TRBV4-1
D: NA
size: NA

DNA: TGTGCCTCCATGACAGGACAGGGTGGGGTCGGCAATCAGCCCCAGCATTTT
CDR3: CASMTGQGGVGNQPQHF
J: TRBJ1-5
V: TRBV28
D: TRBD1
size: NA

DNA: TGTGCCAGCAGCGACAGGGGGCCCTATGGCTACACCTTC
CDR3: CASSDRGPYGYTF
J: TRBJ1-2
V: TRBV7-2
D: TRBD1
size: few

DNA: TGTGCCAGCAGTTCCCTGACCGCCTACGAGCAGTACTTC
CDR3: CASSSLTAYEQYF
J: TRBJ2-7
V: TRBV28
D: NA
size: NA

DNA: TGTGCCAGCAGTGTTGGGGGGTTGTCCTACGAGCAGTACTTC
CDR3: CASSVGGLSYEQYF
J: TRBJ2-7
V: TRBV2
D: NA
size: NA

DNA: TGTGCCAGCAGTTTAGTGGGGGATACTAGTGCAGATACGCAGTATTTT
CDR3: CASSLVGDTSADTQYF
J: TRBJ2-3
V: TRBV27
D: NA
size: NA

DNA: TGTGCCAGTCGACAGGGGCCTAACACAGATACGCAGTATTTT
CDR3: CASRQGPNTDTQYF
J: TRBJ2-3
V: TRBV7-6
D: TRBD1
size: NA

DNA: TGTGCCAGTAGCAACACCGGGGGGGGGCGTAATGAGCAGTTCTTC
CDR3: CASSNTGGGRNEQFF
J: TRBJ2-1
V: TRBV19
D: TRBD2
size: NA

DNA: TGTGCCAGTAGTATAGGCACCGGGCCCACGGGGGAGACCCAGTACTTC
CDR3: CASSIGTGPTGETQYF
J: TRBJ2-5
V: TRBV19
D: NA
size: NA

DNA: TGTGCCAGTTCACGGGGGCAAGATACGCAGTATTTT
CDR3: CASSRGQDTQYF
J: TRBJ2-3
V: TRBV18
D: NA
size: NA

DNA: TGTGCCAGCAGCCCCTCCGGGACAGGGATCGCCGAGCAGTACTTC
CDR3: CASSPSGTGIAEQYF
J: TRBJ2-7
V: TRBV7-2
D: TRBD1
size: NA

DNA: TGCAGCGTTGCGCCAGGGACAGTTTATGGCTACACCTTC
CDR3: CSVAPGTVYGYTF
J: TRBJ1-2
V: TRBV29-1
D: TRBD1
size: NA

DNA: TGTGCCCTCCGGGACAGGGGGCTCGGCGAGCAGTACTTC
CDR3: CALRDRGLGEQYF
J: TRBJ2-7
V: TRBV30
D: TRBD1
size: NA

DNA: TGTGCCAGCAGCTTGGCAAGCTCCTACAATGAGCAGTTCTTC
CDR3: CASSLASSYNEQFF
J: TRBJ2-1
V: TRBV7-9
D: NA
size: NA

DNA: TGTGCCAGCAGCGGAAGGACGTTGAACACTGAAGCTTTCTTT
CDR3: CASSGRTLNTEAFF
J: TRBJ1-1
V: TRBV7-9
D: NA
size: NA

DNA: TGTGCCAGCAGTAGTTCCCCGGGACAGGGTGAAGCTTTCTTT
CDR3: CASSSSPGQGEAFF
J: TRBJ1-1
V: TRBV6-4
D: TRBD1
size: NA

DNA: TGTGCCAGCAGCCGACTTTCTAACTATGGCTACACCTTC
CDR3: CASSRLSNYGYTF
J: TRBJ1-2
V: TRBV5-8
D: NA
size: NA

DNA: TGTGCCAGCAGCTTAGTCGGGACTGACTACGAGCAGTACTTC
CDR3: CASSLVGTDYEQYF
J: TRBJ2-7
V: TRBV7-2
D: NA
size: NA

DNA: TGCGCCAGCAGCTTGGGGAAGAGCACAGATACGCAGTATTTT
CDR3: CASSLGKSTDTQYF
J: TRBJ2-3
V: TRBV5-1
D: NA
size: NA

DNA: TGTGCCAGCAGTTACAGACAGGGCTGGCGCACTGAAGCTTTCTTT
CDR3: CASSYRQGWRTEAFF
J: TRBJ1-1
V: TRBV6-5
D: TRBD1
size: NA